The source of this T cell receptor beta chain is a study of control samples from healthy donors and cancer patients. The repertoire was sequenced with immunoSEQ multiplex PCR; TCRdb's copy has only in-frame clones and lacks some. This table has fewer than 300,000 clones, around 80% appearing once. This CDR3 region has 13 residues. V was clipped by 0 bases and J by 2 bases, with 5 bases between them. In germline, CDR1 is SGHAT, CDR2 FQDESV (reference sequence). Sequencing was performed on PBMCs. The chain has TRBV11-1 and TRBJ2-7; D remains unclear. The receptor comes from a woman aged 55-69 years with lung cancer. The CDR3 spells CASSLAGPYEQYF. The CDR3, as DNA: TGTGCCAGCAGCTTAGCAGGCCCCTACGAGCAGTACTTC. Looking up the rest from reference TRBV11-1 and TRBJ2-7 gives the full variable domain: EAEVAQSPRYKITEKSQAVAFWCDPISGHATLYWYRQILGQGPELLVQFQDESVVDDSQLPKDRFSAERLKGVDSTLKIQPAELGDSAMYLCASSLAGPYEQYFGPGTRLTVT.